Below, 5 T cell receptor beta chains from the same sample are listed, as sequenced in a study of T cells in Graves' hyperthyroidism and ophthalmopathy (dated by TCRdb to about 2019). The library was made by multiplex PCR. The sequencer was an Illumina HiSeq 2000. Amplification of TCR beta CDR3 regions was carried out from RNA transcripts. For the first round of RT-PCR on the TCR CDR3, the HTBI primer set was used together with the Qiagen OneStep RT-PCR kit. TCRdb applied fastp at Q25 and MiXCR to the public reads, then kept only in-frame beta chains. Entries that share a CDR3 protein sequence are merged under the most common genes and DNA. A total of 550,000 to 650,000 distinct CDR3 sequences appear in this sample, around 13% of them only once. The ten biggest clones cover approximately 13% of the sample. Specimen: blood. These receptors were taken from a woman aged 40 to 50 with Graves' hyperthyroidism.

This clonotype has more than one count but fewer than ten. Mismatch with germline at one junction end may stem from a read error. The chain couples TRBV20-1 to TRBJ2-3; 14 nucleotides agree with TRBD2. The length of the CDR3 is 14 residues. The V gene's germline CDR1 is DFQATT and CDR2 SNEGSKA (reference sequence). CDR3 bases: TGCAGTGCTAGGACTAGCGGGAGGGACGATACGCAGTGTTTT. Amino acids: CSARTSGRDDTQCF.

The gene calls are TRBV19 and TRBJ2-7; 7 nucleotides match TRBD1. With 3 bases clipped from V and 0 bases from J, the junction kept 5 bases outside the gene matches. Per the germline V gene, CDR1 is LNHDA and CDR2 is SQIVND (reference sequence). The CDR3 is 15 residues long. CDR3 nucleotide sequence: TGTGCCAGTAGTATCGGGACAGCGAGCTCCTACGAGCAGTACTTC. The encoded protein is CASSIGTASSYEQYF.

This clonotype was seen at least ten times. The chain joins TRBV18 to TRBJ1-2; TRBD1 might be the D (5 bases). This CDR3 has 14 amino acids. Trimming took off 3 bases at V and 4 bases at J, with 12 bases between the two ends. Germline-derived CDR1 and CDR2 are KGHSH and LQKENI. This CDR3 reads CASSPSDSGYGYTF. The DNA for the CDR3 is TGTGCCAGCTCACCTTCAGACAGCGGCTATGGCTACACCTTC.

This chain uses TRBV29-1 with TRBJ1-2; D gene unclear. Deletions cut 1 base from V and 3 bases from J, with 9 bases between. CDR3 size: 13 residues. Germline CDR1 is SQVTM and CDR2 is ANQGSEA. The CDR3 region has the DNA TGCAGCGTTGAAGCAGGAGCTTACTATGGCTACACCTTC. Translation: CSVEAGAYYGYTF.

This chain connects TRBV5-8 to TRBJ2-6; D not certain. The CDR3 is 16 amino acids. V was pared by 4 bases and J by 0 bases, with 11 bases between. Germline values: CDR1 SGHTS, CDR2 YDEGEE. The DNA for the CDR3 is TGTGCCAGCAGCCTACAGCGCAGCTCTGGGGCCAACGTCCTGACTTTC. It is translated as CASSLQRSSGANVLTF.